A single sample is the source of the 10 T cell receptor beta chains below, sequenced in a study of follicular helper T cells after annual influenza vaccination. The assay was immunoSEQ multiplex PCR, and TCRdb's table has in-frame clones only and misses some. The data hold about 8,700 clones, with approximately 78% observed a single time. Time point: 2015-2016 season, 7 days after influenza vaccination. Sequenced material: CXCR5+ CD38- circulating T follicular helper cells from blood, taken 7 days after influenza vaccination. The subset denotes: circulating Tfh, non-naive CD4+CXCR5+PD-1+ (ICOS+CD38+ or ICOS-CD38-). Receptor source: an adult who received the influenza vaccine.

The chain links TRBV10-1 to TRBJ1-1, with D unclear. Trimming removed 3 bases at V and 4 bases at J, with 6 bases between. This CDR3 is 12 amino acids long. Looked up from germline, CDR1 is WNHNN and CDR2 is SYGVQD (reference sequence). CDR3: CASSDRGTEAFF. As DNA, the CDR3 is TGCGCCAGCAGTGACCGGGGCACTGAAGCTTTCTTT.

The rearrangement joins TRBV7-9 to TRBJ1-1; D is unclear. Deletions cut 1 base from V and 4 bases from J, with 7 bases between. The CDR3 covers 13 residues. Germline V gene sequence: CDR1 SEHNR, CDR2 FQNEAQ (reference sequence). This CDR3 reads CASSLEGSTEAFF. For the CDR3, the DNA is TGTGCCAGCAGCTTAGAAGGGTCCACTGAAGCTTTCTTT.

This chain joins TRBV19 and TRBJ1-4; D uncertain. Trimming removed 5 bases from V and 8 bases from J, with 15 bases in between. This CDR3 is built from 14 residues. CDR1 is LNHDA, CDR2 SQIVND, per germline (reference sequence). The CDR3 nucleotides are TGTGCCAGTAGTCGTGGTAGGACGGGAGAAAAACTGTTTTTT. It yields the protein CASSRGRTGEKLFF.

The chain links TRBV5-1 to TRBJ1-5, with D maybe TRBD1 (5 bases). The CDR3 contains 15 residues. Trimming pared 0 bases from V and 3 bases from J, leaving 10 bases between. Germline CDR1 reads SGHRS; CDR2 reads YFSETQ. The CDR3 DNA reads as TGCGCCAGCAGCTTGGCATCAGGGCTCAATCAGCCCCAGCATTTT. This gives the protein CASSLASGLNQPQHF. Complete variable domain (other parts from reference TRBV5-1 and TRBJ1-5): KAGVTQTPRYLIKTRGQQVTLSCSPISGHRSVSWYQQTPGQGLQFLFEYFSETQRNKGNFPGRFSGRQFSNSRSEMNVSTLELGDSALYLCASSLASGLNQPQHFGDGTRLSIL.

The rearrangement uses TRBV7-8 and TRBJ2-5; the D gene is possibly TRBD2 (6 bases). The CDR3 has 14 amino acids. Germline loops: CDR1 SGHVS, CDR2 FQNEAQ. Trimming took off 0 bases at V and 4 bases at J, with 9 bases between the two ends. The DNA for the CDR3 is TGTGCCAGCAGCTTAGCAATCGGGGGAGAGACCCAGTACTTC. Protein: CASSLAIGGETQYF.

In this sample, this clone turned up a few times. The gene calls are TRBV7-9 and TRBJ1-6, with no clear D. The CDR3 consists of 15 residues. The V and J ends lost 4 bases and 6 bases respectively, with 13 bases between them. CDR1 is SEHNR, CDR2 FQNEAQ, per germline (reference sequence). The CDR3 bases are TGTGCCAGCAGCTCGCAGGATTTTTTTAATTCACCCCTCCACTTT. It specifies CASSSQDFFNSPLHF.

The genes are TRBV2 and TRBJ1-2; D is ambiguous. Trimming left V 8 bases short and J 5 bases short, with 21 bases between. The CDR3 is 15 amino acids. Germline V lookup: CDR1 SNHLY, CDR2 FYNNEI. The DNA for the CDR3 is TGTGCCAGCTCCTATACTCTGGACCTGGGATATGGCTACACCTTC. Translated: CASSYTLDLGYGYTF.

The chain couples TRBV6-5 to TRBJ1-1; a possible D gene is TRBD1 (6 bases). Trimming shortened V by 8 bases and J by 3 bases, and 16 bases separated the two germline ends. Germline loops: CDR1 MNHEY, CDR2 SVGAGI. CDR3 length equals 14 residues. The CDR3 bases are TGTGCCAGCCGCTCGGGGGGCCGGGACACTGAAGCTTTCTTT. Its protein product is CASRSGGRDTEAFF.

The chain has TRBV20-1 and TRBJ2-7; D is ambiguous. The germline CDR1 and CDR2 sequences are DFQATT and SNEGSKA (reference sequence). V gave up 6 bases and J gave up 2 bases, with 8 bases separating them. The CDR3 runs 11 residues. CDR3 bases: TGCAGTGCCGCTGACGCCTACGAGCAGTACTTC. Amino acids: CSAADAYEQYF.

Written as DNA, the CDR3 is TGTGCCAGCAGTTACGATGGGGTCCCCCAGCCGGAGACCCAGTACTTC. It specifies CASSYDGVPQPETQYF. This chain uses TRBV6-6 with TRBJ2-5; no definite D call. The CDR3 extends over 16 amino acids. Germline CDR1 MNHNY, CDR2 SVGAGI (reference sequence). V was pared by 2 bases and J by 5 bases, with 18 bases between.